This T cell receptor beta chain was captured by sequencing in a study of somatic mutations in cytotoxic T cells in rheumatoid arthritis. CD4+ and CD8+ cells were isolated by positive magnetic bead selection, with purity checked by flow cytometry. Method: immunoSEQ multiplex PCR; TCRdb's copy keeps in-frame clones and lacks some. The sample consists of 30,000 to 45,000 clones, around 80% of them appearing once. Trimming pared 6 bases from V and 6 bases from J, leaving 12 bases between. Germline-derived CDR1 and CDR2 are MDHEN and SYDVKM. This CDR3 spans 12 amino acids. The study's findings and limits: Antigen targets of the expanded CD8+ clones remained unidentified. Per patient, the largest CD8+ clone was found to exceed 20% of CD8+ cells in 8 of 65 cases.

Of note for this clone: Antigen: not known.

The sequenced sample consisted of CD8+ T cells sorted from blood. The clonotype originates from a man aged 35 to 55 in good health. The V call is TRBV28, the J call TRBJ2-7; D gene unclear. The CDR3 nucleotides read TGTGCCAGCAGGTCCCCTCCTTTCGAGCAGTACTTC. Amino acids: CASRSPPFEQYF.